These 9 T cell receptor beta chains originate from one sample sequenced in a study of cytomegalovirus exposure and HLA in healthy donors. The protocol was immunoSEQ multiplex PCR, while the TCRdb copy is restricted to in-frame clones and leaves out a portion. The sample yields under 250,000 clones, roughly 87% seen once. Material: PBMCs. The receptor source for this set is a man younger than 35 in good health and CMV-seropositive.

The rearrangement joins TRBV20-1 to TRBJ2-3; D call uncertain. The CDR3 loop spans 11 amino acids. Trimming left V 6 bases short and J 1 base short, with 5 bases between. Germline CDR1 reads DFQATT; CDR2 reads SNEGSKA (reference sequence). CDR3 coding DNA: TGCAGTGCCCAGGGCACAGATACGCAGTATTTT. Protein product: CSAQGTDTQYF.

V usage is TRBV18 and J usage is TRBJ2-4, with TRBD2 as a possible D gene (5 bases). CDR1 KGHSH and CDR2 LQKENI come from the germline V gene. Trimming removed 4 bases at V and 6 bases at J, with 7 bases between. The CDR3 runs to 12 residues. CDR3 sequence (DNA): TGTGCCAGCTCACGTGGGAGAAACATTCAGTACTTC. It codes for CASSRGRNIQYF.

The chain recombines TRBV2 with TRBJ1-4; TRBD1 agrees at 9 bases. The CDR3 consists of 14 residues. V trimming: 6 bases; J trimming: 10 bases; junction bases outside the gene matches: 9. From germline, CDR1 is SNHLY and CDR2 FYNNEI. This chain's CDR3 is CASSVKQTGGKLFF. The CDR3 DNA reads as TGTGCCAGCAGCGTCAAGCAGACAGGGGGAAAACTGTTTTTT.

The J gene is TRBJ2-3, the V gene TRBV27; 8 bases align to TRBD1. CDR1 is MNHEY and CDR2 is SMNVEV in the germline V gene (reference sequence). Unmatched junction bases numbered 3, after V lost 4 bases and J lost 3 bases. This CDR3 contains 14 residues. The CDR3 sequence is CASSWRQGTDTQYF. DNA of the CDR3: TGTGCCAGCAGTTGGCGACAGGGGACAGATACGCAGTATTTT.

This chain joins TRBV7-9 and TRBJ2-3, with 7 bases that match TRBD2. The CDR3 loop spans 17 amino acids. Unmatched junction bases numbered 18, after V lost 6 bases and J lost 6 bases. The germline gives CDR1 SEHNR, CDR2 FQNEAQ (reference sequence). The CDR3, as DNA: TGTGCCAGCAGGGGGGGGATCGGCCCGGCCGTTGCTGATACGCAGTATTTT. Translation gives CASRGGIGPAVADTQYF. Using reference TRBV7-9 and TRBJ2-3 for the parts outside the CDR3, the full variable domain is DTGVSQNPRHKITKRGQNVTFRCDPISEHNRLYWYRQTLGQGPEFLTYFQNEAQLEKSRLLSDRFSAERPKGSFSTLEIQRTEQGDSAMYLCASRGGIGPAVADTQYFGPGTRLTVL.

This clone was counted a single time. V and J are TRBV6-1 and TRBJ2-2, with D uncertain. The CDR3 runs 16 residues. Trimming removed 0 bases from V and 5 bases from J, with 13 bases in between. Germline CDR1 reads MNHNS; CDR2 reads SASEGT. The CDR3 region is CASSEANPRSTGELFF. In DNA form, the CDR3 reads TGTGCCAGCAGTGAAGCAAACCCGAGGAGTACCGGGGAGCTGTTTTTT.

The CDR3, as DNA: TGTGCCAGCACTCCCAGGCGACAGGGAAACGAGCAGTACTTC. Translation: CASTPRRQGNEQYF. The chain uses TRBV7-8 and TRBJ2-7; TRBD1 matches at 7 bases. Germline V gene lookup returns CDR1 SGHVS and CDR2 FQNEAQ. With V trimmed by 7 bases and J by 5 bases, 11 bases remained unmatched. The CDR3 length is 14 residues.

The table lists this clone with a few counts. The rearrangement links TRBV9 to TRBJ2-1; D unclear. Germline V lookup: CDR1 SGDLS, CDR2 YYNGEE. The CDR3 loop spans 15 amino acids. The V end was cut by 0 bases, the J end by 7 bases, with 14 bases between. The CDR3 loop reads CASSVETLGGNEQFF. DNA for the CDR3: TGTGCCAGCAGCGTAGAAACGCTAGGTGGGAATGAGCAGTTCTTC.

This chain links TRBV6-5 with TRBJ2-1; D uncertain. Germline loops: CDR1 MNHEY, CDR2 SVGAGI. The CDR3 contains 15 residues. Trimming took 6 bases from V and 2 from J, leaving 14 bases between them. The CDR3: CASSQSADAYNEQFF. The CDR3 DNA reads as TGTGCCAGCAGCCAGTCAGCCGACGCCTACAATGAGCAGTTCTTC.